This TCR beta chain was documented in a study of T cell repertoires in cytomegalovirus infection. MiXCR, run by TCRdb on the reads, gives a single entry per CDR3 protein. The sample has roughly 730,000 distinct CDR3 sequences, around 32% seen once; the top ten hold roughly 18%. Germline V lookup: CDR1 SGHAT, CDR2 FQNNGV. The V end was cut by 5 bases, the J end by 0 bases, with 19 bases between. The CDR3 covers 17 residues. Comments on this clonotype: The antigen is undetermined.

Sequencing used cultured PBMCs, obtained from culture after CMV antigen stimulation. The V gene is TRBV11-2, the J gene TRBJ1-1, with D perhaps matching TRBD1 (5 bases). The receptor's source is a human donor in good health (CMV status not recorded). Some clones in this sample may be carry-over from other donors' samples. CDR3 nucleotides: TGTGCCAGCAGCCAAACCCCCCGGACACAGCTGAACACTGAAGCTTTCTTT. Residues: CASSQTPRTQLNTEAFF.